The 7 T cell receptor beta chains presented below share a single source sample, sequenced in a study of neoadjuvant anti-PD-1 for oral cavity cancer. TCRdb's copy holds only in-frame clones and misses some; the assay was immunoSEQ multiplex PCR. The repertoire holds 14,000 or so clones, with around two thirds as singletons. This specimen was PBMCs, taken before nivolumab (anti-PD-1) treatment. The receptors shown here come from a person aged 35-79 years with oral cavity squamous cell carcinoma.

This chain links TRBV7-3 with TRBJ2-6; D is unclear. Germline CDR1 and CDR2: SGHTA and FQGTGA. This CDR3 comprises 14 residues. Trimming cost V 1 base and J 0 bases, with 1 base left between them. The CDR3 here is CASSLSSGANVLTF. The CDR3 nucleotides read TGTGCCAGCAGCTTAAGCTCTGGGGCCAACGTCCTGACTTTC.

The rearrangement joins TRBV27 to TRBJ1-1; TRBD1 is a possible D gene (6 bases). CDR3 length: 19 residues. Germline V lookup: CDR1 MNHEY, CDR2 SMNVEV (reference sequence). Trimming stripped 2 bases from V and 3 bases from J, with 25 bases between. Here the CDR3 reads CASSLRPGRTSGVDTEAFF. The CDR3 region has the DNA TGTGCCAGCAGTTTACGCCCCGGCCGGACGTCAGGGGTTGACACTGAAGCTTTCTTT.

The genes are TRBV11-2 and TRBJ1-6, with 8 nucleotides matching TRBD1. V dropped 7 bases and J dropped 10; count of bases not matched to a gene: 12. The CDR3 is 15 residues long. CDR1 and CDR2 from the germline V gene are SGHAT and FQNNGV. Here the CDR3 DNA reads TGTGCCAGCAACCCCGGACAGGGTCCATACTCACCCCTCCACTTT. Protein: CASNPGQGPYSPLHF.

This chain joins TRBV27 and TRBJ1-2; D is uncertain. The CDR3 is 15 residues long. The germline V gene encodes CDR1 MNHEY and CDR2 SMNVEV (reference sequence). V dropped 9 bases and J dropped 3 bases, with 20 bases sitting between them. CDR3: CASSPLGDVDYGYTF. In nucleotides, the CDR3 is TGTGCCAGTTCCCCGCTAGGTGATGTGGACTATGGCTACACCTTC.

J is TRBJ1-4 and V is TRBV4-1, with D uncertain. Trimming left V 2 bases short and J 4 bases short, with 11 bases between. The CDR3 is 15 amino acids. Germline CDR1 and CDR2: MGHRA and YSYEKL. This chain's CDR3 is CASSQLGPVNEKLFF. In DNA, the CDR3 is TGCGCCAGCAGCCAATTAGGTCCGGTTAATGAAAAACTGTTTTTT.

This chain connects TRBV7-9 to TRBJ1-2; D is perhaps TRBD1 (5 bases). The germline gives CDR1 SEHNR, CDR2 FQNEAQ (reference sequence). The CDR3 is 13 residues long. Trimming cost V 4 bases and J 3 bases, with 9 bases left between them. The CDR3 bases are TGTGCCAGCAGCTCGGACACGGACTATGGCTACACCTTC. Translating gives CASSSDTDYGYTF.

The CDR3 protein is CASSRLAGADTQYF. The CDR3 nucleotides are TGTGCCAGTAGTCGACTAGCGGGGGCTGATACGCAGTATTTT. This chain connects TRBV19 to TRBJ2-3; 12 nucleotides agree with TRBD2. This CDR3 has 14 amino acids. V lost 5 bases, J lost 6 bases, and 3 bases stayed unmatched. Germline CDR1 and CDR2: LNHDA and SQIVND (reference sequence).